The source of this T cell receptor (beta chain) is a study of a mutant IDH1 vaccine in newly diagnosed glioma. Looking at the study overall: The treated group averaged around 40 years old and was about 60% male, approximately 38% female. Patients were pretreated with radiotherapy, temozolomide, or both, mostly both.

Data came from immunoSEQ multiplex PCR; TCRdb stores just in-frame clones and leaves some out. The sample consists of tens of thousands of clones, over 70% of them appearing once. As to time point: week 23, last vaccination. The study gave 300 ug of mutant IDH1 20-mer peptide per vaccine dose, with topical imiquimod. The astrocytomas were IDH1-mutant, ATRX-negative, and WHO grade 3 or 4. On this clone itself: The antigen is not known.

Overall study findings and caveats: Changes to the top peripheral T cell clonotypes appeared unrelated to pseudoprogression.

This receptor was identified in a man in his forties or fifties with glioma. The sequences come from PBMCs, collected from a glioma patient whose treatment included an IDH1 peptide vaccine.

The CDR3 protein is CASSLVPGTGRYEQYF. The CDR3 nucleotides read TGTGCCAGCAGTTTAGTACCCGGGACTGGTCGCTACGAGCAGTACTTC. The chain uses TRBV27 and TRBJ2-7, with D maybe TRBD2 (6 bases). This CDR3 is built from 16 residues. Deletions cut 2 bases from V and 3 bases from J, with 17 bases between. Germline V gene lookup returns CDR1 MNHEY and CDR2 SMNVEV (reference sequence).